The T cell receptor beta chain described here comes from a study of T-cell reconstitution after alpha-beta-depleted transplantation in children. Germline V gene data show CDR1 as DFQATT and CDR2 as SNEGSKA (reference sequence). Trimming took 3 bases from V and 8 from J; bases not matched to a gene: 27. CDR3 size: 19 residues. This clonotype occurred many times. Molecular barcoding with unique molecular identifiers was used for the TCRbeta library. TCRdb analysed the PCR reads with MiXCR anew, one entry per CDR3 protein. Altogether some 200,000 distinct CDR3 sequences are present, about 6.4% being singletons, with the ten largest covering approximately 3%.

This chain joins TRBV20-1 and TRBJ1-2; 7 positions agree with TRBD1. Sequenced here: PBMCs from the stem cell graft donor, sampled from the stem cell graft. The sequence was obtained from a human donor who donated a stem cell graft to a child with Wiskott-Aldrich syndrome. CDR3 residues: CSASLQGRSEALWGFGYTF. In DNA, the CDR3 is TGCAGTGCTAGTTTACAGGGGAGGTCCGAGGCGCTCTGGGGTTTCGGCTACACCTTC.